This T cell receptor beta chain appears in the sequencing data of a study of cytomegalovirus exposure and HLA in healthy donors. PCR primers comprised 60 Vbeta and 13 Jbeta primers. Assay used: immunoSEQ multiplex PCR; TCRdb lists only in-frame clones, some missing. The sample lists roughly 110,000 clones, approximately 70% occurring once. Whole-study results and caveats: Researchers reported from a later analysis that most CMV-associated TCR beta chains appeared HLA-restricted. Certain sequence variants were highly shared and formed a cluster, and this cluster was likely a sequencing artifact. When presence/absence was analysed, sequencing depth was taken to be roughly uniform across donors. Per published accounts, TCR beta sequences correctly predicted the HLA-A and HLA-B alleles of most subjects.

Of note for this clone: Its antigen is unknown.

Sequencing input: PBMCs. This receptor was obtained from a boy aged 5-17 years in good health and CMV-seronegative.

The chain's CDR3 is CASTGGGRETQYF. Written as DNA, the CDR3 is TGTGCCAGCACCGGCGGGGGGAGGGAGACCCAGTACTTC. J is TRBJ2-5 and V is TRBV2; 8 nucleotides line up with TRBD2. CDR1 and CDR2 (germline): SNHLY, FYNNEI. The V segment lost 7 bases and the J segment 5 bases; nucleotides outside the gene matches: 6. The CDR3 is 13 residues long.